This T cell receptor beta chain was sequenced in a study of blood T cell repertoires in COVID-19. The germline V gene has CDR1 PRHDT and CDR2 FYEKMQ (reference sequence). V lost 5 bases, J lost 0 bases, and 1 base stayed unmatched. This CDR3 contains 16 residues. The data were produced by immunoSEQ multiplex PCR, yet TCRdb's version contains in-frame clones alone and is incomplete. This table has about 270,000 clones, around 85% appearing once. The chain joins TRBV13 to TRBJ2-4; 13 bases align to TRBD2. Sample: peripheral blood. The sequence derives from a woman younger than 45 with COVID-19, enrolled during active disease. CDR3 DNA: TGTGCCAGCAGCAGGACTAGCGGGGGAGCCAAAAACATTCAGTACTTC. Encoded protein: CASSRTSGGAKNIQYF.